The present TCR beta chain was sequenced within a study of control samples from healthy donors and cancer patients. V shed 3 bases, J shed 4 bases, and the junction held 8 bases outside the gene matches. This CDR3 spans 15 amino acids. Germline V lookup: CDR1 LGHNA, CDR2 YNFKEQ. Repertoires were generated with immunoSEQ multiplex PCR, while TCRdb's copy carries only in-frame clones and drops some. In all, the sample yields fewer than 200,000 clones. The sample taken for sequencing was blood. The chain joins TRBV4-2 to TRBJ2-7; 8 bases fit TRBD2. This sequence originates from a woman in her 30s in good health. Here the CDR3 DNA reads TGTGCCAGCAGCCAGGAGACCGGGGGGGCTTACGAGCAGTACTTC. Translated, it gives CASSQETGGAYEQYF.